This TCR beta chain was recovered during a study of blood T cell repertoires in COVID-19. Study-level background: Sites in the United States, Italy and Spain provided acute and convalescent COVID-19 samples.

Each participant's cohort was designated according to participant-reported clinical history. Using immunoSEQ multiplex PCR, the repertoire was profiled, and TCRdb retains in-frame clones only, with some absent. Of 250,000 to 350,000 clones in the sample, nearly 90% were seen once. Per germline, CDR1 SGHTA and CDR2 FQGNSA. The CDR3 is 16 amino acids. V was clipped by 5 bases and J by 14 bases, with 30 bases between them. Specimen: PBMCs or T cells enriched from blood (not recorded which). This chain links TRBV7-2 with TRBJ1-2; D is perhaps TRBD1 (6 bases). The receptor was isolated from a young woman who had recovered from COVID-19. Here the CDR3 reads CASSPGGGQGRFSATF. The CDR3 DNA follows: TGTGCCAGCAGCCCCGGGGGGGGCCAGGGACGTTTTTCGGCTACCTTC.